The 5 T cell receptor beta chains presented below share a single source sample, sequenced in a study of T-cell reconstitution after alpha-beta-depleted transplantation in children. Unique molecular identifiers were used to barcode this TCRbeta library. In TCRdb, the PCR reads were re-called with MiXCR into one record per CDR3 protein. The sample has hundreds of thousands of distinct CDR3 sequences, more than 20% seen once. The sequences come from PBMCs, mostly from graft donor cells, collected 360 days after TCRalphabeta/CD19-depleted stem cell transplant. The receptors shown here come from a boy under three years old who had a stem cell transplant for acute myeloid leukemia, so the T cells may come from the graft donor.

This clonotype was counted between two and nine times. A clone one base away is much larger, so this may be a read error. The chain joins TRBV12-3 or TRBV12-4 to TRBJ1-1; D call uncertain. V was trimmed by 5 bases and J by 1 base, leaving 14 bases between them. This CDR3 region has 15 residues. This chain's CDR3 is CASSIPGVTNTEAFF. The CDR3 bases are TGTGCCAGCAGTATCCCCGGAGTGACGAACACTGAAGCTTTCTTT.

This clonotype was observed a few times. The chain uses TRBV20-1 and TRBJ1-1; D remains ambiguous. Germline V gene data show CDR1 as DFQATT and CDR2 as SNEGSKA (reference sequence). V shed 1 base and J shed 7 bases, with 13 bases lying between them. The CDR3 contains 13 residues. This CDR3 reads CSARGGTADEAFF. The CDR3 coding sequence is TGCAGTGCTAGAGGGGGTACGGCGGATGAAGCTTTCTTT.

CDR3 loop: CASSPSPITETQYF. CDR3 nucleotides: TGTGCCAGCAGCCCATCCCCCATAACGGAGACCCAGTACTTC. The chain joins TRBV11-2 to TRBJ2-5; no definite D call. Germline assignment: CDR1 SGHAT and CDR2 FQNNGV. The CDR3 totals 14 residues. V shed 5 bases and J shed 5 bases, with 15 bases lying between them.

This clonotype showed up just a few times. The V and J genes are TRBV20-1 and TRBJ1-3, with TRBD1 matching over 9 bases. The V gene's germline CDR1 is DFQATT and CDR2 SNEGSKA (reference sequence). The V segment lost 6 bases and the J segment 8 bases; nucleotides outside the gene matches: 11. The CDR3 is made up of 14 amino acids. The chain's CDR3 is CSASLRQGEDTIYF. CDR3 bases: TGCAGTGCATCTCTTCGACAGGGGGAGGACACCATATATTTT.

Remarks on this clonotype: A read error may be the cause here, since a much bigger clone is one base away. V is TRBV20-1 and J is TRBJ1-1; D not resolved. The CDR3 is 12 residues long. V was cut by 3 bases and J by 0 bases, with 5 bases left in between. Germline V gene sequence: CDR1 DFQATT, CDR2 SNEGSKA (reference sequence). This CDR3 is CSASWMNTEAFF. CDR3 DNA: TGCAGTGCTAGCTGGATGAACACTGAAGCTTTCTTT.